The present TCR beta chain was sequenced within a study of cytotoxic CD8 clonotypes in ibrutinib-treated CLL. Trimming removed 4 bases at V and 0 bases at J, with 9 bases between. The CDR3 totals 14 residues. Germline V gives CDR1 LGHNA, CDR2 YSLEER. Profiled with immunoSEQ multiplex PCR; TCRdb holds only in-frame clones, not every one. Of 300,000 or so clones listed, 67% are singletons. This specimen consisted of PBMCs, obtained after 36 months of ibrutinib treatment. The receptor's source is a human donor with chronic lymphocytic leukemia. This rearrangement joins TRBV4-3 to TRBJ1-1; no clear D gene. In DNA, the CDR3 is TGCGCCAGCAGCCCACAGCTAATGAACACTGAAGCTTTCTTT. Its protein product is CASSPQLMNTEAFF.